Below are 9 T cell receptor beta chains sequenced from a single sample in a study of T cell repertoires in cytomegalovirus infection. MiXCR, run by TCRdb on the reads, gives a single entry per CDR3 protein. This table holds some 150,000 distinct CDR3 sequences, about 6.3% found once. What was sequenced was PBMCs. These receptor sequences come from a human donor in good health (CMV status not recorded). Some clones in this sample may be carry-over from other donors' samples.

A word on this clonotype: This sequence may be a read error, since a much larger clone differs from it by one base. CDR3 residues: CASSYRAGNHQETQYF. The CDR3 DNA is TGTGCCAGCAGTTACCGGGCGGGGAACCACCAAGAGACCCAGTACTTC. This sequence joins TRBV6-2 or TRBV6-3 and TRBJ2-5, with D perhaps matching TRBD2 (6 bases). Germline assignment: CDR1 MNHEY and CDR2 SVGEGT. The CDR3 runs to 16 residues. Deletions cut 2 bases from V and 0 bases from J, with 13 bases between.

This clonotype was seen at least ten times. The chain employs TRBV7-2 and TRBJ1-2, with TRBD1 matching 8 bases. Germline V gives CDR1 SGHTA, CDR2 FQGNSA. V lost 5 bases, J lost 4 bases, and 6 bases stayed unmatched. The CDR3 has 14 amino acids. CDR3 in amino acids: CASSLRQGPYGYTF. The CDR3 coding sequence is TGTGCCAGCAGCCTACGACAGGGGCCCTATGGCTACACCTTC.

This clonotype was seen ten or more times. The chain is built from TRBV11-2 and TRBJ1-3; D gene ambiguous. Trimming took 3 bases from V and 2 from J, leaving 8 bases between them. Germline V gene data show CDR1 as SGHAT and CDR2 as FQNNGV. This CDR3 has 14 amino acids. The DNA of the CDR3 is TGTGCCAGCAGCTTTTTACTCGCTGGAAACACCATATATTTT. Translating gives CASSFLLAGNTIYF.

This clonotype came up a few times. The chain joins TRBV14 to TRBJ2-5; the match to TRBD1 covers 8 bases. The length of the CDR3 is 15 residues. The junction had 5 bases not matched to a gene; V was cut back by 3 bases and J by 2 bases. CDR1 and CDR2 (germline): SGHDN, FVKESK. The CDR3 bases are TGTGCCAGCAGCCAGATCCGGACAGGGCAAGAGACCCAGTACTTC. It is translated as CASSQIRTGQETQYF.

The rearrangement joins TRBV7-3 to TRBJ2-2; the match to TRBD2 covers 12 bases. V lost 0 bases and J lost 6; bases outside the gene matches: 14. The V gene's germline CDR1 is SGHTA and CDR2 FQGTGA. This CDR3 spans 20 amino acids. In nucleotides, the CDR3 is TGTGCCAGCAGCTTAACGGCCCTGACTAGCGGGGGAAGGGCCTCCGGGGAGCTGTTTTTT. Translated, it gives CASSLTALTSGGRASGELFF.

This clonotype was counted ten times or more. This chain links TRBV11-2 with TRBJ2-1, with D possibly being TRBD1 (7 bases). V lost 2 bases, J lost 4 bases, and 9 bases lay in between. Germline CDR1 SGHAT, CDR2 FQNNGV. The CDR3 runs 14 residues. CDR3 in DNA: TGTGCCAGCAGCTTACAGGGGGGTTACAATGAGCAGTTCTTC. Translation gives CASSLQGGYNEQFF.

This clonotype was seen a few times. This sequence joins TRBV29-1 and TRBJ1-5; D possibly corresponds to TRBD1 (6 bases). The CDR3 consists of 14 residues. Per the germline V gene, CDR1 is SQVTM and CDR2 is ANQGSEA. Deletions cut 5 bases from V and 0 bases from J, with 11 bases between. The CDR3 DNA reads TGCAGCGTTATCATGGACAGTAGCAATCAGCCCCAGCATTTT. This codes for CSVIMDSSNQPQHF.

This clonotype occurred many times. The chain uses TRBV7-2 and TRBJ1-5; D is undetermined. This CDR3 is 12 amino acids long. Germline-derived CDR1 and CDR2 are SGHTA and FQGNSA. V gave up 1 base and J gave up 9 bases, with 7 bases separating them. CDR3 sequence: CASSLDVPPQHF. Written as DNA, the CDR3 is TGTGCCAGCAGCTTAGATGTCCCGCCCCAGCATTTT.

The chain links TRBV5-6 to TRBJ2-2, with TRBD2 as a possible D gene (5 bases). Trimming removed 6 bases from V and 1 base from J, with 13 bases in between. CDR3 length: 15 residues. Germline CDR1 and CDR2: SGHDT and YYEEEE. The CDR3 protein is CASTRDGGNTGELFF. The CDR3 bases are TGTGCCAGCACTCGCGACGGAGGGAACACCGGGGAGCTGTTTTTT.